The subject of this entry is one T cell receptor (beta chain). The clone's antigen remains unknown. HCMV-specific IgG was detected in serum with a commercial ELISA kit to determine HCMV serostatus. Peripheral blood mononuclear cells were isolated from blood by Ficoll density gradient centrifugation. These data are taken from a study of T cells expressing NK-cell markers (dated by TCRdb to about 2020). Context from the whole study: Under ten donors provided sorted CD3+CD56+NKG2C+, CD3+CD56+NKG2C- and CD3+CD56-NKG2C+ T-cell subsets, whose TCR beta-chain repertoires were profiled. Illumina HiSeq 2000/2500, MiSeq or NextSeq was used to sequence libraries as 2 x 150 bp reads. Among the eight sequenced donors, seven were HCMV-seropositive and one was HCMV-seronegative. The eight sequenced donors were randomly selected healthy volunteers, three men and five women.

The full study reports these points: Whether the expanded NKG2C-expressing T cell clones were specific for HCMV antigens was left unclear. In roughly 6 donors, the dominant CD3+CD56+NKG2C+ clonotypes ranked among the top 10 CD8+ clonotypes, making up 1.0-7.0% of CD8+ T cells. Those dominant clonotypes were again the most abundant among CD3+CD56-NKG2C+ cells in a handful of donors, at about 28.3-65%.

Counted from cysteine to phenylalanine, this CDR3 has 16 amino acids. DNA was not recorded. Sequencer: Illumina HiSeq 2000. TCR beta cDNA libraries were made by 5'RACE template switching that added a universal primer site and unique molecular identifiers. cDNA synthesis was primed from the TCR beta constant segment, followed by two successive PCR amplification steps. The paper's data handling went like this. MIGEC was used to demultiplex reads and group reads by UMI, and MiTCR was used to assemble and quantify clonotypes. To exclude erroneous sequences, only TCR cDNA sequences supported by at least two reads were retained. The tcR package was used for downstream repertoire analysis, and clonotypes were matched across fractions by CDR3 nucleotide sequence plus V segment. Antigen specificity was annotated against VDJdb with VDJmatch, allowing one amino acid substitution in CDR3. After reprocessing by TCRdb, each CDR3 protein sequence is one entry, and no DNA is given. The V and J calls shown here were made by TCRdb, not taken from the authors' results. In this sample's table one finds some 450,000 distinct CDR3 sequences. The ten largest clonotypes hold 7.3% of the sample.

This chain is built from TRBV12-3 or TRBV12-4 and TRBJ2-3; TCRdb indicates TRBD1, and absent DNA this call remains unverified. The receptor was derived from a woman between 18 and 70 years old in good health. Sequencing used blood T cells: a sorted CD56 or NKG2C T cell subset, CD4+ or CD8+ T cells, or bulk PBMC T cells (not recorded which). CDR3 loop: CASSPGQSTSTDTQYF.